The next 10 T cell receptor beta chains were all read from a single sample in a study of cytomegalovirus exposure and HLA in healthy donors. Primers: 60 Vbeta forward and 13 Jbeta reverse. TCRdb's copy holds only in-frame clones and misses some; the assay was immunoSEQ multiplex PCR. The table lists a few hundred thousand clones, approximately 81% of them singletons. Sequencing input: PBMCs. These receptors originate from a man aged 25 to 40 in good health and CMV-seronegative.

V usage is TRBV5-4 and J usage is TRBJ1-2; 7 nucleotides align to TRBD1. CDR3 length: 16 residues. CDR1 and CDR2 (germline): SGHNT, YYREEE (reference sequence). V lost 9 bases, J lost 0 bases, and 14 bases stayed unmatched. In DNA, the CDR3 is TGTGCCATATACAATCCCGGGACAGCGGCTAACTATGGCTACACCTTC. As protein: CAIYNPGTAANYGYTF.

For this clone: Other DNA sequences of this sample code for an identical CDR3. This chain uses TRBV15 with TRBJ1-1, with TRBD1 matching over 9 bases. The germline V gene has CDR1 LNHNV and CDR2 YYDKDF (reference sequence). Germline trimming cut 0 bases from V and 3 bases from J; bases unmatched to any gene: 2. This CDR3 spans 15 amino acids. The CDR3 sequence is CATSRDRDRDTEAFF. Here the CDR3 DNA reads TGTGCCACCAGCAGAGACCGGGACAGGGACACTGAAGCTTTCTTT.

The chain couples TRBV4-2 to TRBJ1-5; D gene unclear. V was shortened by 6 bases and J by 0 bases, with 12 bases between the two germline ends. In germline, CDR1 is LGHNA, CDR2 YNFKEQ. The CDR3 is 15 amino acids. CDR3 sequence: CASRPTRHSNQPQHF. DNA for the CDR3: TGTGCCAGCAGACCCACCCGACATAGCAATCAGCCCCAGCATTTT.

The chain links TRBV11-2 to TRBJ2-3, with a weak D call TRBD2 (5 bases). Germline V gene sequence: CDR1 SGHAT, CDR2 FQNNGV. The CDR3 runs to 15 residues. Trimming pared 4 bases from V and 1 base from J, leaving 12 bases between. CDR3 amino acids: CASSSPRGRTDTQYF. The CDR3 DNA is TGTGCCAGCAGCTCGCCCCGGGGTCGCACAGATACGCAGTATTTT.

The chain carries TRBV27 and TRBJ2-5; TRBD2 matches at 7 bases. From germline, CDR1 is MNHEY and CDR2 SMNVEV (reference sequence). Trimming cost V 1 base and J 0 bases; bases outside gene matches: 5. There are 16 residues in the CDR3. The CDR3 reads CASSLWGGPYQETQYF. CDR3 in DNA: TGTGCCAGCAGTTTATGGGGGGGACCGTACCAAGAGACCCAGTACTTC.

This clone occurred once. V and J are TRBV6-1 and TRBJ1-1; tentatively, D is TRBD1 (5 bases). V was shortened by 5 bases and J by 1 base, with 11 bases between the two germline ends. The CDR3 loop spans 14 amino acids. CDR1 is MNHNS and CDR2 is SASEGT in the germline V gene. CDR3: CASSSRTQNTEAFF. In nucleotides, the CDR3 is TGTGCCAGCAGTTCCAGGACACAGAACACTGAAGCTTTCTTT.

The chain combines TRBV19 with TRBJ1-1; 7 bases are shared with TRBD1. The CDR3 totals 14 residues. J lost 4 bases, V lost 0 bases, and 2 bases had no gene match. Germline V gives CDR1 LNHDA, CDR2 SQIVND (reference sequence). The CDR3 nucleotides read TGTGCCAGTAGTATAGACCACAGGGGCACTGAAGCTTTCTTT. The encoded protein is CASSIDHRGTEAFF.

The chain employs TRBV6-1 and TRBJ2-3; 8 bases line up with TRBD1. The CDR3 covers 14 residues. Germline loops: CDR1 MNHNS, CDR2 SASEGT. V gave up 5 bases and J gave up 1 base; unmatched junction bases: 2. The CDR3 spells CASSSTGGTDTQYF. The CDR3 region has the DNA TGTGCCAGCAGTTCGACAGGGGGCACAGATACGCAGTATTTT.

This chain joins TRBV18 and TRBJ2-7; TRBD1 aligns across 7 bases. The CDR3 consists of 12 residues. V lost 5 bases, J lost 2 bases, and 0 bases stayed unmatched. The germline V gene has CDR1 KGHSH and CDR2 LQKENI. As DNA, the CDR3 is TGTGCCAGCTCAGGGACAGCCTACGAGCAGTACTTC. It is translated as CASSGTAYEQYF.

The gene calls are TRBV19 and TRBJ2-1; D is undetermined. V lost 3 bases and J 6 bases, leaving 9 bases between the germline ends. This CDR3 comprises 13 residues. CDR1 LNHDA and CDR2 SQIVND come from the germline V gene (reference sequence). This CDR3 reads CASSMSLRNEQFF. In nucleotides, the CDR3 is TGTGCCAGTAGTATGAGTTTGCGCAATGAGCAGTTCTTC.